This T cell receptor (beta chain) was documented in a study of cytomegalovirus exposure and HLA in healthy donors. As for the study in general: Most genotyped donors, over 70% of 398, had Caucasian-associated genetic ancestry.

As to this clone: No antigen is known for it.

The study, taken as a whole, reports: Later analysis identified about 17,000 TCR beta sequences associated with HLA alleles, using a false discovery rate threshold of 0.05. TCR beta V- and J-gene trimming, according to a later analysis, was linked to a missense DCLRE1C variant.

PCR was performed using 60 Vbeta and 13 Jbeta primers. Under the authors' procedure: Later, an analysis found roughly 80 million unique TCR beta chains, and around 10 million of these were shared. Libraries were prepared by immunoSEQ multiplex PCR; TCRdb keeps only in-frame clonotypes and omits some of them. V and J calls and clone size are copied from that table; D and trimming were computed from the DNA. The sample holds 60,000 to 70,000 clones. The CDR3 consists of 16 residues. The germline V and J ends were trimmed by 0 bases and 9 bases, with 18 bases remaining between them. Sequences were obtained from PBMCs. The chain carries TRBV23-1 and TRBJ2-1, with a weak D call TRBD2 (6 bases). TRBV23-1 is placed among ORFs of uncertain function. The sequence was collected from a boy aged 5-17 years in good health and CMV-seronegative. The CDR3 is CASSQSREQPPPEQFF. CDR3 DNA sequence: TGCGCCAGCAGTCAATCGCGGGAACAACCTCCCCCTGAGCAGTTCTTC.